This is a list of T cell receptor beta chains from one sample in a study of blood T cell repertoires in COVID-19. The table came from immunoSEQ multiplex PCR; TCRdb's copy has only in-frame clones and leaves some out. The sample contains approximately 300,000 clones, roughly 89% of which appear only once. The specimen was PBMCs or T cells enriched from blood (not recorded which). The receptors originated from a woman aged 25 to 39 who had recovered from COVID-19. CDR3s include the opening cysteine and the closing phenylalanine or tryptophan. Fields, in order: D gene, clone size, V gene, J gene, CDR3 length, CDR3 protein, CDR3 DNA. The D gene is left open where the match is weak. Some rows have no size entry. The others give once, few or many, or a class for an expanded clone.

TRBD1	.	TRBV4-2	TRBJ1-5	15	CASSQGQGTNQPQHF	TGTGCCAGCAGCCAGGGACAGGGTACGAATCAGCCCCAGCATTTT
.	once	TRBV7-2	TRBJ1-5	15	CASSLEQGGNQPQHF	TGTGCCAGCAGCTTAGAACAGGGAGGCAATCAGCCCCAGCATTTT
TRBD2	.	TRBV30	TRBJ2-1	14	CAWNRDYAYNEQFF	TGTGCCTGGAACCGGGACTACGCCTACAATGAGCAGTTCTTC
TRBD2	.	TRBV7-3	TRBJ2-3	16	CASSLPLAGGPDTQYF	TGTGCCAGCAGCTTACCCCTAGCGGGAGGGCCAGATACGCAGTATTTT
.	.	TRBV29-1	TRBJ2-3	12	CSVGPGADTQYF	TGCAGCGTTGGGCCGGGAGCGGATACGCAGTATTTT
.	.	TRBV5-1	TRBJ2-1	17	CASSLAPGWSSYNEQFF	TGCGCCAGCAGCTTGGCCCCAGGGTGGAGCTCCTACAATGAGCAGTTCTTC
TRBD1	.	TRBV2	TRBJ2-7	15	CASSDGTGFNYEQYF	TGTGCCAGCAGTGACGGGACAGGGTTTAACTACGAGCAGTACTTC
TRBD1	.	TRBV7-2	TRBJ2-1	16	CASSSQGAFSYNEQFF	TGTGCCAGCAGCTCGCAGGGGGCGTTCTCCTACAATGAGCAGTTCTTC
TRBD2	.	TRBV27	TRBJ2-7	15	CASSSIAGVAYEQYF	TGTGCCAGCAGTTCTATAGCGGGGGTAGCCTACGAGCAGTACTTC
.	.	TRBV10-3	TRBJ1-2	13	CAISEIGGTGYTF	TGTGCCATCAGTGAGATAGGAGGGACTGGCTACACCTTC
.	.	TRBV11-3	TRBJ1-1	13	CASSLNTGAEAFF	TGTGCCAGCAGCTTAAATACGGGGGCTGAAGCTTTCTTT